A selection of T cell receptor beta chains follows, all from one sample in a study of patients and donors after allogeneic stem cell transplantation. One entry per CDR3 protein, called by TCRdb with MiXCR from the RT-PCR reads. The table records about 400,000 distinct CDR3 sequences, 16% of them present only once. Material: blood, either unsorted or a sorted T cell fraction (not recorded which). These receptors all stem from a human donor who was either an allogeneic HSCT recipient or a stem cell or donor lymphocyte infusion donor (not recorded which). It is not recorded whose cells these are; they may come from a transplant donor. CDR3s include the opening cysteine and the closing phenylalanine or tryptophan. The D gene is left open where the match is weak. The size entry is marked missing in some rows and otherwise reads once, few, many or a size class.

>many|TRBJ2-1|11|-|TRBV5-1
CASIFYNEQFF
TGCGCCAGCATCTTTTACAATGAGCAGTTCTTC
>few|TRBJ2-1|16|-|TRBV15
CATSRGGKSSYNEQFF
TGTGCCACCAGCAGAGGAGGGAAGAGCTCCTACAATGAGCAGTTCTTC
>few|TRBJ1-2|11|-|TRBV2
CASRLEGGYTF
TGTGCCAGCAGGTTAGAAGGGGGCTACACCTTC
>-|TRBJ1-1|14|-|TRBV4-1
CASTRPGSNTEAFF
TGCGCCAGCACCCGGCCGGGCTCAAACACTGAAGCTTTCTTT
>many|TRBJ2-5|15|TRBD2|TRBV29-1
CSVSERELVRETQYF
TGCAGCGTTTCCGAGCGGGAGCTGGTTAGGGAGACCCAGTACTTC
>many|TRBJ2-2|11|-|TRBV12-3/TRBV12-4
CASTGTGELFF
TGTGCCAGCACCGGGACCGGGGAGCTGTTTTTT
>-|TRBJ2-7|15|TRBD1|TRBV6-1
CASSMTGGSSYEQYF
TGTGCCAGCAGTATGACAGGGGGGAGCTCCTACGAGCAGTACTTC
>few|TRBJ2-1|13|-|TRBV2
CASRGSGTDEQFF
TGTGCCAGCAGGGGTAGCGGAACAGACGAGCAGTTCTTC
>few|TRBJ1-1|13|-|TRBV6-1
CASLRGGSTEAFF
TGTGCCAGCCTAAGGGGGGGCTCCACTGAAGCTTTCTTT
>few|TRBJ1-5|15|TRBD1|TRBV20-1
CSAQPRDRGNQAQHF
TGCAGTGCCCAACCCCGGGACAGGGGGAATCAAGCCCAGCATTTT
>few|TRBJ2-7|18|-|TRBV4-1
CASSLSTDSREILDEQYF
TGCGCCAGCAGCCTCTCCACGGACAGCCGGGAAATATTGGACGAGCAGTACTTC
>once|TRBJ2-5|14|-|TRBV10-3
CAISRGGGEETQYF
TGTGCCATCAGTCGAGGTGGAGGCGAGGAGACCCAGTACTTC
>-|TRBJ2-7|15|-|TRBV20-1
CSARDLRVSFYEQYF
TGCAGTGCTAGAGATCTGCGGGTCAGCTTCTACGAGCAGTACTTC
>many|TRBJ1-6|15|-|TRBV4-1
CASSHRDWDLAPLHF
TGCGCCAGCAGCCACCGGGACTGGGATTTGGCACCCCTCCACTTT
>-|TRBJ1-1|13|-|TRBV10-3
CAISERGGTEAFF
TGTGCCATCAGTGAAAGGGGGGGAACTGAAGCTTTCTTT
>few|TRBJ2-1|16|-|TRBV9
CASSVVGTSVGNEQFF
TGTGCCAGCAGCGTAGTGGGGACCTCGGTGGGGAATGAGCAGTTCTTC
>-|TRBJ1-2|15|-|TRBV19
CASSIRRQDNYGYTF
TGTGCCAGTAGTATACGAAGACAGGATAACTATGGCTACACCTTC
>-|TRBJ2-2|15|TRBD1|TRBV5-6
CASSPGQTTTGELFF
TGTGCCAGCAGCCCGGGACAGACAACCACCGGGGAGCTGTTTTTT
>-|TRBJ2-3|14|TRBD2|TRBV30
CAWGTSGGPDTQYF
TGTGCCTGGGGGACTAGCGGGGGCCCTGATACGCAGTATTTT
>-|TRBJ2-5|14|TRBD2|TRBV6-5
CASSYAGGQETQYF
TGTGCCAGCAGTTACGCGGGGGGACAAGAGACCCAGTACTTC
>-|TRBJ2-5|14|-|TRBV27
CASIGGGPEETQYF
TGTGCCAGCATAGGCGGGGGCCCAGAAGAGACCCAGTACTTC
>-|TRBJ2-7|11|-|TRBV6-5
CASFGLHEQYF
TGTGCCAGCTTTGGTCTTCACGAGCAGTACTTC
>once|TRBJ2-2|14|-|TRBV28
CASSLRIQPGELFF
TGTGCCAGCAGTTTGAGGATTCAACCCGGGGAGCTGTTTTTT
>few|TRBJ2-5|12|-|TRBV5-1
CASSQGGKTQYF
TGCGCCAGCAGCCAGGGGGGGAAGACCCAGTACTTC
>few|TRBJ2-3|18|TRBD2|TRBV24-1
CATSDLGAGGIGGNTQYF
TGTGCCACCAGTGATTTAGGAGCGGGGGGCATCGGTGGGAATACGCAGTATTTT
>-|TRBJ2-1|13|-|TRBV24-1
CATSDPSYNEQFF
TGTGCCACCAGTGATCCTTCATACAATGAGCAGTTCTTC
>-|TRBJ2-5|17|-|TRBV3-1
CASSQGFLAEGEETQYF
TGTGCCAGCAGCCAAGGATTCCTAGCGGAGGGGGAAGAGACCCAGTACTTC
>-|TRBJ2-3|16|-|TRBV11-3
CASSPTWGGVTDTQYF
TGTGCCAGCAGCCCTACGTGGGGAGGTGTAACAGATACGCAGTATTTT
>few|TRBJ2-7|16|-|TRBV5-5
CASRLELGRGSYEQYF
TGTGCCAGCAGGTTGGAGCTGGGGCGTGGGTCATACGAGCAGTACTTC
>many|TRBJ2-2|13|-|TRBV10-3
CAISGQGAGELFF
TGTGCCATCAGTGGCCAGGGCGCCGGGGAGCTGTTTTTT
>few|TRBJ1-6|16|-|TRBV7-9
CASSYRGSSYNSPLHF
TGTGCCAGCAGCTACCGCGGTAGCTCCTATAATTCACCCCTCCACTTT
>-|TRBJ1-5|15|-|TRBV20-1
CSARDRHHSNQPQHF
TGCAGTGCTAGAGATCGACACCATAGCAATCAGCCCCAGCATTTT
>few|TRBJ1-5|16|TRBD1|TRBV27
CASSPYRGQSNQPQHF
TGTGCCAGCAGTCCCTACAGGGGGCAATCCAATCAGCCCCAGCATTTT